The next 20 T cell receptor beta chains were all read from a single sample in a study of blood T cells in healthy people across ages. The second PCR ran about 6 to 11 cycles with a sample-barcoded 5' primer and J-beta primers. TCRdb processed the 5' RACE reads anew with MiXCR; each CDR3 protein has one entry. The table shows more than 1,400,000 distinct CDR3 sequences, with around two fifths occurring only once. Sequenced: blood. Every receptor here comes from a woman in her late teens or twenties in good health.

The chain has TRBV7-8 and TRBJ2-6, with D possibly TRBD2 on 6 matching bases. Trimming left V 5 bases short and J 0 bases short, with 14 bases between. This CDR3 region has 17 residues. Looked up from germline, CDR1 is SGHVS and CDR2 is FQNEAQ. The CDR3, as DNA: TGTGCCAGCAGCCCGGGACTCTTAAGCTCTGGGGCCAACGTCCTGACTTTC. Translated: CASSPGLLSSGANVLTF. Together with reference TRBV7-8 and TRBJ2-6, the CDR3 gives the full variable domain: GAGVSQSPRYKVAKRGQDVALRCDPISGHVSLFWYQQALGQGPEFLTYFQNEAQLDKSGLPSDRFFAERPEGSVSTLKIQRTQQEDSAVYLCASSPGLLSSGANVLTFGAGSRLTVL.

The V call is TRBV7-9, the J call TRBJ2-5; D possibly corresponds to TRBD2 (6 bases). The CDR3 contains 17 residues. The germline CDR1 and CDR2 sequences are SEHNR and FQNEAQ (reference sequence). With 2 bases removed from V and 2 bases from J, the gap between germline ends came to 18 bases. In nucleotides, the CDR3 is TGTGCCAGCAGCTTACTTGTCGGGGGTATGCCGCAAGAGACCCAGTACTTC. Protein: CASSLLVGGMPQETQYF.

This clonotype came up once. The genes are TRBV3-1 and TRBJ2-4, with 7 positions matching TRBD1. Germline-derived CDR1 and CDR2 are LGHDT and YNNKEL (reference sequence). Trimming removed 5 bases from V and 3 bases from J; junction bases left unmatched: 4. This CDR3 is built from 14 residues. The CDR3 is CASSSWDSKNIQYF. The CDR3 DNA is TGTGCCAGCAGCTCCTGGGACAGCAAAAACATTCAGTACTTC.

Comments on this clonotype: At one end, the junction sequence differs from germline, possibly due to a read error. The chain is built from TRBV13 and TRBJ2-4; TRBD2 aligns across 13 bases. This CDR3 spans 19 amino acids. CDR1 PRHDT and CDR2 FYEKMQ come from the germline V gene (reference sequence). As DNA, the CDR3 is TGTGCCGGCAGCCCTCGGACTAGCGGGAGCCCGGTAGCCAAAAACATTCAGTACTTC. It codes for CAGSPRTSGSPVAKNIQYF.

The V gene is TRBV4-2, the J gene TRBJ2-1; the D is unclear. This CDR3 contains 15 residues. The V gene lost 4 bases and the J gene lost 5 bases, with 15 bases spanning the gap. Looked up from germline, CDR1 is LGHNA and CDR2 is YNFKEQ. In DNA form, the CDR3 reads TGTGCCAGCAGCCCTCAAACCTTTGGGAACAATGAGCAGTTCTTC. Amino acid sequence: CASSPQTFGNNEQFF.

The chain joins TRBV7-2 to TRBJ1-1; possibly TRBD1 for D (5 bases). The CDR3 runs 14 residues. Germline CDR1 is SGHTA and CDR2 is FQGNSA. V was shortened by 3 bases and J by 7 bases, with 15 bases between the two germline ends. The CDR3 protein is CASSFQRGGYEAFF. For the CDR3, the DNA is TGTGCCAGCAGCTTCCAACGGGGGGGTTATGAAGCTTTCTTT.

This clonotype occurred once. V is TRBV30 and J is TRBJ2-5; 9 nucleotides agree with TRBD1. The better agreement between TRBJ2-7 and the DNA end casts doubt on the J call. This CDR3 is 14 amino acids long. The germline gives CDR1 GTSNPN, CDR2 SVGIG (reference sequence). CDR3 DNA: TGTGCCTGGACCATAAAGGGACAGGGAACCGAGCAGTACTTC. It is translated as CAWTIKGQGTEQYF.

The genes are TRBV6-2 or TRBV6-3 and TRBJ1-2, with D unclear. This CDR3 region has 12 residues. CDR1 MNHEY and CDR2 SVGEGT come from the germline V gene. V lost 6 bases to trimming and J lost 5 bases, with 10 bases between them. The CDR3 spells CASSDADYGYTF. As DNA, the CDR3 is TGTGCCAGCAGCGATGCTGATTATGGCTACACCTTC.

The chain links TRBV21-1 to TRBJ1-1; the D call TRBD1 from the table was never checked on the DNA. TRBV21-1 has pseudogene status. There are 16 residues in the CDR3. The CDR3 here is CASSRTLDFMNTEAFF. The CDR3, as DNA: TGTGCCAGCAGCAGGACACTCGATTTTATGAACACTGAAGCTTTCTTT.

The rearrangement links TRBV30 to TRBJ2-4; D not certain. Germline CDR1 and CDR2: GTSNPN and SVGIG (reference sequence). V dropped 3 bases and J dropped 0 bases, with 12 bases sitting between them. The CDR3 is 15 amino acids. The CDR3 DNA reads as TGTGCCTGGAGGGGCACTGCCCTAGCCAAAAACATTCAGTACTTC. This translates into CAWRGTALAKNIQYF.

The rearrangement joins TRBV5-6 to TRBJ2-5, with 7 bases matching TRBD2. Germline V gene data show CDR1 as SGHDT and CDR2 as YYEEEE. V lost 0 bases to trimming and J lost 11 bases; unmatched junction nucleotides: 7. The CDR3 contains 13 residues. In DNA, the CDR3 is TGTGCCAGCAGCTTGGCTAGCGGAGCGGCACAGTACTTC. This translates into CASSLASGAAQYF. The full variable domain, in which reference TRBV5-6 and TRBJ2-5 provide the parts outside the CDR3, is DAGVTQSPTHLIKTRGQQVTLRCSPKSGHDTVSWYQQALGQGPQFIFQYYEEEERQRGNFPDRFSGHQFPNYSSELNVNALLLGDSALYLCASSLASGAAQYFGPGTRLLVL.

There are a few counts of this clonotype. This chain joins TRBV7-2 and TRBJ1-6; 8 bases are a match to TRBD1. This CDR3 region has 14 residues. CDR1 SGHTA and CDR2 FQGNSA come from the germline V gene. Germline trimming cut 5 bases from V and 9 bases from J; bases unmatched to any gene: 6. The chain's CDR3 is CASSQDRVPSPLHF. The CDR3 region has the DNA TGTGCCAGCAGCCAGGACAGGGTACCTTCACCCCTCCACTTT.

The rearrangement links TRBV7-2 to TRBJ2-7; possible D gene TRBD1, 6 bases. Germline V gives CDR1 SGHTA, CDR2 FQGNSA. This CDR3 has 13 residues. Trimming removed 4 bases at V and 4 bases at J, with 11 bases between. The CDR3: CASSWAQGYEQYF. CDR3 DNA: TGTGCCAGCAGCTGGGCGCAGGGGTACGAGCAGTACTTC.

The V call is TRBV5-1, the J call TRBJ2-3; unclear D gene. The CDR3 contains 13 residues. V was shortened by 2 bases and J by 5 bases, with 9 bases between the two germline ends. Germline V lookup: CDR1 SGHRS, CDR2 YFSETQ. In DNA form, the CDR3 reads TGCGCCAGCAGCTTCCAGCCGGGAGATACGCAGTATTTT. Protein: CASSFQPGDTQYF.

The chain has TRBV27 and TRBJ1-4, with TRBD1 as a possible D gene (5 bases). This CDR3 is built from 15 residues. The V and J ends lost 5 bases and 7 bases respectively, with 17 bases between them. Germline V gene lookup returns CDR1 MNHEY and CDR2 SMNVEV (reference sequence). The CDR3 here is CASSASITGGEKLFF. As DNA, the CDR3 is TGTGCCAGCAGTGCAAGCATCACTGGGGGTGAAAAACTGTTTTTT.

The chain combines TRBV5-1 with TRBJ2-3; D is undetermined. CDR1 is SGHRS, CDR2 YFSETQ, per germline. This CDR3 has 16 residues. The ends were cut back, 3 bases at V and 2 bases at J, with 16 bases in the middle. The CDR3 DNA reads TGCGCCAGCAGCTCCACACTAACAGTGGCCACAGATACGCAGTATTTT. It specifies CASSSTLTVATDTQYF.

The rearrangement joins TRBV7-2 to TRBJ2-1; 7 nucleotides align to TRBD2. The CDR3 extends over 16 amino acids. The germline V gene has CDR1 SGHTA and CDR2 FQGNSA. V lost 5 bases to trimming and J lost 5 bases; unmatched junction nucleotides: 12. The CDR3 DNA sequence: TGTGCCAGCAGCCCCGCAATGGCTAGCGGAAACAATGAGCAGTTCTTC. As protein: CASSPAMASGNNEQFF.

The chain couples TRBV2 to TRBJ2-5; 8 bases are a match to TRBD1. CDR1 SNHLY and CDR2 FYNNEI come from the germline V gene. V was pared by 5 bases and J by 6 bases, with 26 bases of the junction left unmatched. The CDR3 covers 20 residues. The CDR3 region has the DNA TGTGCCAGCAGTCGAAGATGGGGACAGGCGGTAGGGGCAGATGAAAAGACCCAGTACTTC. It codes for CASSRRWGQAVGADEKTQYF.

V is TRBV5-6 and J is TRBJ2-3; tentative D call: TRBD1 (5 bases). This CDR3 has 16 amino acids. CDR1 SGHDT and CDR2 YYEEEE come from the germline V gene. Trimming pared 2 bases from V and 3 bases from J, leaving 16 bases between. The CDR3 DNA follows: TGTGCCAGCAGCTTTGGGGCAGGGCTGGGTACAGATACGCAGTATTTT. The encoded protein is CASSFGAGLGTDTQYF.

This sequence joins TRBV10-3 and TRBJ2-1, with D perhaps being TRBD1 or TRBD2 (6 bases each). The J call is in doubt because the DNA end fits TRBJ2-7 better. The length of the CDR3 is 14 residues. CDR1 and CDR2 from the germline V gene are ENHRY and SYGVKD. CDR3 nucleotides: TGTGCCATCAAAGAAGGGGGGCTATCAAATGAGCAGTACTTC. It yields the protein CAIKEGGLSNEQYF.